This TCR beta chain came from a study of T-cell reconstitution after alpha-beta-depleted transplantation in children. Unique molecular identifiers were used to barcode this TCRbeta library. One entry per CDR3 protein results from TCRdb running MiXCR on the PCR reads. This sample has 450,000 to 600,000 distinct CDR3 sequences, with under 12% found just once. Study-level points and caveats: Where alpha-beta T cells came from about two months after transplant was reportedly several hundred expanded graft clones. At day 60, the high TCRbeta diversity found in some patients originated from recipient T cells and thymic progenitors that had survived. It was newly produced T cells that mostly accounted for T-cell counts and diversity one year after transplant.

This clonotype was seen at least ten times. The antigen is not known. Germline V CDR1 and CDR2: MNHEY, SMNVEV (reference sequence). V lost 2 bases, J lost 0 bases, and 8 bases lay in between. The CDR3 is 14 amino acids. The sequences come from PBMCs, collected before TCRalphabeta/CD19-depleted stem cell transplant. The chain employs TRBV27 and TRBJ2-7; the D call may be TRBD1 or TRBD2 (5 bases each). The sequence was collected from a child aged 2 to 10 with inherited bone marrow failure, due to receive a stem cell transplant. The CDR3 DNA is TGTGCCAGCAGTTTACGGGACCCCTCCTACGAGCAGTACTTC. Translating gives CASSLRDPSYEQYF.